Presented here are 18 T cell receptor beta chains from one specimen sequenced in a study of human T cells and chemical hapten exposure. Time point specified: pre-sensitization, week 0. Documented treatment: therapeutic diphenylcyclopropenone sensitization with weekly scalp DPC. TCRdb recomputed calls from the RACE reads with MiXCR, one row per CDR3 protein. The sample lists 250,000 or so distinct CDR3 sequences; about 9.4% were seen once. The sample here was whole blood, taken in connection with sensitization to the hapten diphenylcyclopropenone (DPC). The receptors stem from a woman aged 40-49 years with alopecia areata. Some clones in this sample may be carry-over from other donors' samples.

This clonotype was counted at least ten times. V and J are TRBV5-1 and TRBJ2-1; 10 bases map to TRBD1. Germline CDR1 is SGHRS and CDR2 is YFSETQ. V shed 5 bases and J 6 bases; nucleotides not matched to a gene: 5. CDR3 size: 14 residues. The CDR3 loop is CASSGQGVGNEQFF. The CDR3 nucleotides read TGCGCCAGCAGTGGACAGGGGGTAGGCAATGAGCAGTTCTTC.

In this sample, this clonotype turned up a few times. The V gene is TRBV10-3, the J gene TRBJ1-4; D possibly corresponds to TRBD1 (6 bases). The V gene lost 2 bases and the J gene lost 7 bases, with 11 bases spanning the gap. CDR1 and CDR2 from the germline V gene are ENHRY and SYGVKD. The CDR3 contains 14 residues. CDR3 sequence (DNA): TGTGCCATCAGTGAGCGGGGGGCGCGTGAAAAACTGTTTTTT. Its translation: CAISERGAREKLFF.

The sample holds many counts of this clonotype. V usage is TRBV27 and J usage is TRBJ2-7; 9 nucleotides align to TRBD2. The V gene's germline CDR1 is MNHEY and CDR2 SMNVEV (reference sequence). V shed 3 bases, J shed 4 bases, and the junction held 4 bases outside the gene matches. This CDR3 has 14 residues. The CDR3 region is CASSFASGKYEQYF. The CDR3 bases are TGTGCCAGCAGTTTTGCTAGCGGGAAGTACGAGCAGTACTTC.

This clonotype showed up just a few times. This chain connects TRBV6-5 to TRBJ1-3; D might be TRBD1 (5 bases). Per germline, CDR1 MNHEY and CDR2 SVGAGI. The CDR3 loop spans 14 amino acids. Trimming left V 6 bases short and J 2 bases short, with 11 bases between. CDR3 protein: CASSPSGTGNTIYF. DNA for the CDR3: TGTGCCAGCAGCCCCTCAGGGACTGGAAACACCATATATTTT.

This clonotype was detected a few times. The chain couples TRBV25-1 to TRBJ1-3, with a tentative D call TRBD1 (5 bases). The V gene lost 2 bases and the J gene lost 11 bases, with 19 bases spanning the gap. This CDR3 is 15 amino acids long. Germline V gives CDR1 MGHDK, CDR2 SYGVNS. CDR3 protein: CASSEVLHPVGAIYF. DNA for the CDR3: TGTGCCAGCAGTGAAGTTCTACATCCCGTGGGGGCCATATATTTT.

This clonotype was counted only a few times. J is TRBJ2-2 and V is TRBV7-3, with D tentatively TRBD1 or TRBD2 (5 bases each). From germline, CDR1 is SGHTA and CDR2 FQGTGA. This CDR3 has 16 residues. The ends were cut back, 3 bases at V and 1 base at J, with 12 bases in the middle. CDR3 residues: CASSFLGTRNTGELFF. Here the CDR3 DNA reads TGTGCCAGCAGCTTTCTCGGGACCCGGAACACCGGGGAGCTGTTTTTT. The complete variable domain, with remaining parts taken from reference TRBV7-3 and TRBJ2-2, reads GAGVSQTPSNKVTEKGKYVELRCDPISGHTALYWYRQSLGQGPEFLIYFQGTGAADDSGLPNDRFFAVRPEGSVSTLKIQRTERGDSAVYLCASSFLGTRNTGELFFGEGSRLTVL.

V is TRBV5-6 and J is TRBJ1-1, with a possible D match to TRBD1 (6 bases). V dropped 3 bases and J dropped 7 bases, with 16 bases sitting between them. The V gene's germline CDR1 is SGHDT and CDR2 YYEEEE. CDR3 length: 14 residues. This chain's CDR3 is CASSWETGILEAFF. The CDR3 bases are TGTGCCAGCAGCTGGGAGACAGGCATCCTTGAAGCTTTCTTT.

This chain links TRBV5-1 with TRBJ2-5; no definite D call. Germline V gives CDR1 SGHRS, CDR2 YFSETQ. The CDR3 is 12 residues long. V lost 0 bases and J lost 9, with 9 bases in between. CDR3 loop: CASSLDGWAQYF. CDR3 nucleotide sequence: TGCGCCAGCAGCTTGGATGGGTGGGCCCAGTACTTC.

There are a few counts of this clonotype. V gene TRBV12-3 or TRBV12-4 combines with J gene TRBJ2-1; D is unclear. The CDR3 loop spans 14 amino acids. Between the trimmed V and J ends, which lost 3 bases and 3 bases, there was a span of 9 bases. CDR3 DNA sequence: TGTGCCAGCAGTTTCACCCGCCGCTACAATGAGCAGTTCTTC. Its protein product is CASSFTRRYNEQFF.

This clonotype showed up just a few times. The genes are TRBV7-9 and TRBJ2-4; 8 nucleotides align to TRBD1. The CDR3 loop spans 13 amino acids. The V gene's germline CDR1 is SEHNR and CDR2 FQNEAQ (reference sequence). J lost 8 bases, V lost 5 bases, and 5 bases had no gene match. CDR3 amino acids: CASSLTGADIQYF. The CDR3 nucleotides read TGTGCCAGCAGCCTGACAGGGGCGGACATTCAGTACTTC.

This chain links TRBV10-3 with TRBJ2-3, with no clear D. The V end was cut by 10 bases, the J end by 4 bases, with 9 bases between. CDR1 ENHRY and CDR2 SYGVKD come from the germline V gene. The CDR3 length is 11 residues. The CDR3 DNA is TGTGCCACCGAGCAGGCAGATACGCAGTATTTT. Protein product: CATEQADTQYF.

This clonotype was seen a few times. In DNA, the CDR3 is TGTGCCAGCAGCGTAGAATCTCAGTTTGGAGAGCAGTTCTTC. Amino acids: CASSVESQFGEQFF. The genes are TRBV9 and TRBJ2-1; D is unresolved. There are 14 residues in the CDR3. Germline values: CDR1 SGDLS, CDR2 YYNGEE. Trimming removed 0 bases at V and 10 bases at J, with 14 bases between.

This clonotype has just a few counts. This chain uses TRBV9 with TRBJ1-1; D possibly corresponds to TRBD1 (6 bases). Trimming pared 0 bases from V and 3 bases from J, leaving 6 bases between. Germline CDR1 SGDLS, CDR2 YYNGEE. The CDR3 has 13 residues. The CDR3 sequence: CASSVGQDTEAFF. The CDR3 nucleotides read TGTGCCAGCAGCGTAGGACAGGACACTGAAGCTTTCTTT.

This clonotype came up a few times. The chain recombines TRBV6-2 or TRBV6-3 with TRBJ1-5; the D is unclear. This CDR3 spans 14 amino acids. Trimming pared 7 bases from V and 1 base from J, leaving 11 bases between. CDR1 is MNHEY and CDR2 is SVGEGT in the germline V gene. The CDR3 reads CASNWLQSNQPQHF. The CDR3 bases are TGTGCCAGCAACTGGCTTCAGAGCAATCAGCCCCAGCATTTT.

In this sample, this clonotype turned up a few times. The J gene is TRBJ2-7, the V gene TRBV5-1; 11 bases match TRBD1. The CDR3 is 15 residues long. V was pared by 4 bases and J by 7 bases, with 10 bases of the junction left unmatched. Germline V gene lookup returns CDR1 SGHRS and CDR2 YFSETQ. CDR3 loop: CASSPDRGQSEEQYF. CDR3 in DNA: TGCGCCAGCAGCCCGGACAGGGGGCAGTCGGAAGAGCAGTACTTC.

J is TRBJ2-3 and V is TRBV2; 7 bases align to TRBD2. CDR3 length equals 14 residues. Germline V lookup: CDR1 SNHLY, CDR2 FYNNEI. The V and J ends lost 2 bases and 4 bases, in that order; junction bases with no gene match: 3. CDR3 residues: CASSERLAADTQYF. In nucleotides, the CDR3 is TGTGCCAGCAGTGAAAGACTAGCCGCAGATACGCAGTATTTT.

This clonotype has a handful of counts. The chain couples TRBV12-3 or TRBV12-4 to TRBJ1-1; D gene uncertain. The V and J ends lost 3 bases and 8 bases respectively, with 10 bases between them. This CDR3 spans 12 amino acids. This chain's CDR3 is CASSFTLKEAFF. Written as DNA, the CDR3 is TGTGCCAGCAGTTTTACCCTTAAGGAAGCTTTCTTT.

In its sample, this clonotype was seen many times. V usage is TRBV12-3 or TRBV12-4 and J usage is TRBJ2-4; unclear D gene. This CDR3 spans 15 amino acids. The V and J ends lost 7 bases and 1 base respectively, with 14 bases between them. The CDR3 is CASTTGRWAKNIQYF. CDR3 nucleotide sequence: TGTGCCAGCACAACCGGCCGGTGGGCCAAAAACATTCAGTACTTC.